These 8 T cell receptor beta chains originate from one sample sequenced in a study of T cells in Graves' hyperthyroidism and ophthalmopathy. RNA transcripts served as the template for amplifying TCR beta CDR3 regions. HTBI primers were the set used in a first-round RT-PCR of the TCR CDR3. MiXCR, run by TCRdb on the multiplex PCR reads, gives a single entry per CDR3 protein. Of 450,000 to 650,000 distinct CDR3 sequences detected, about a sixth appear once; the ten largest clones hold roughly 15%. Sequencing was carried out using blood. Source of these receptors: a woman younger than 30 with Graves' ophthalmopathy.

The chain links TRBV27 to TRBJ2-3; TRBD1 agrees at 10 bases. This CDR3 has 16 residues. Germline V gene lookup returns CDR1 MNHEY and CDR2 SMNVEV (reference sequence). V shed 5 bases and J 5 bases; nucleotides not matched to a gene: 10. The CDR3: CASSSRDRGYRDTQYF. CDR3 DNA sequence: TGTGCCAGCAGTAGCCGGGACAGGGGTTATCGAGATACGCAGTATTTT.

This clonotype showed up just a few times. The chain uses TRBV28 and TRBJ2-2; TRBD2 aligns across 13 bases. Germline CDR1 reads MDHEN; CDR2 reads SYDVKM. CDR3 length: 18 residues. V was clipped by 3 bases and J by 6 bases; unmatched bases: 10. The CDR3 region is CASSLGLAGPWSAGELFF. The DNA of the CDR3 is TGTGCCAGCAGTTTGGGACTAGCGGGGCCTTGGTCCGCCGGGGAGCTGTTTTTT. The entire variable domain, with the rest obtained from reference TRBV28 and TRBJ2-2, is as follows: DVKVTQSSRYLVKRTGEKVFLECVQDMDHENMFWYRQDPGLGLRLIYFSYDVKMKEKGDIPEGYSVSREKKERFSLILESASTNQTSMYLCASSLGLAGPWSAGELFFGEGSRLTVL.

The chain joins TRBV19 to TRBJ1-1, with 7 bases lining up with TRBD1. The junction had 6 bases not matched to a gene; V was cut back by 5 bases and J by 6 bases. Germline V gene sequence: CDR1 LNHDA, CDR2 SQIVND (reference sequence). The CDR3 consists of 13 residues. The CDR3 DNA reads TGTGCCAGTAGTGACGGACAGGCCTCTGAAGCTTTCTTT. Protein: CASSDGQASEAFF.

This clonotype was picked up many times. V is TRBV28 and J is TRBJ2-5; 10 bases map to TRBD2. J lost 0 bases, V lost 3 bases, and 4 bases had no gene match. This CDR3 is built from 16 residues. Germline V CDR1 and CDR2: MDHEN, SYDVKM. The CDR3 DNA sequence: TGTGCCAGCAGTTTGGAACTAGCGGGGAACCAAGAGACCCAGTACTTC. It is translated as CASSLELAGNQETQYF. The variable domain in full, with the rest retrieved from reference TRBV28 and TRBJ2-5, is DVKVTQSSRYLVKRTGEKVFLECVQDMDHENMFWYRQDPGLGLRLIYFSYDVKMKEKGDIPEGYSVSREKKERFSLILESASTNQTSMYLCASSLELAGNQETQYFGPGTRLLVL.

The chain joins TRBV6-5 to TRBJ2-3; D remains unclear. Germline V lookup: CDR1 MNHEY, CDR2 SVGAGI. V was shortened by 4 bases and J by 4 bases, with 12 bases between the two germline ends. This CDR3 has 14 residues. The CDR3 loop reads CASSSSGWADTQYF. CDR3 in DNA: TGTGCCAGCAGTTCCTCGGGTTGGGCAGATACGCAGTATTTT.

The V call is TRBV13, the J call TRBJ2-7; TRBD2 aligns across 12 bases. V lost 5 bases, J lost 3 bases, and 14 bases stayed unmatched. The CDR3 loop spans 18 amino acids. The germline CDR1 and CDR2 sequences are PRHDT and FYEKMQ (reference sequence). The CDR3 region has the DNA TGTGCCAGCAGCACAACGACTAGCGGGAGTTACCGGAGCTACGAGCAGTACTTC. The encoded protein is CASSTTTSGSYRSYEQYF.

This clonotype was seen more than once but under ten times. This sequence joins TRBV3-1 and TRBJ2-4; 9 bases are shared with TRBD1. Germline V gene lookup returns CDR1 LGHDT and CDR2 YNNKEL (reference sequence). J was trimmed by 7 bases and V by 4 bases; bases with no gene match: 5. The CDR3 has 14 residues. For the CDR3, the DNA is TGTGCCAGCAGCCCTCCCGACAGGGGGAACATTCAGTACTTC. Translation: CASSPPDRGNIQYF.

The gene calls are TRBV3-1 and TRBJ1-5; D is perhaps TRBD1 (6 bases). The length of the CDR3 is 13 residues. With 7 bases removed from V and 4 bases from J, the gap between germline ends came to 11 bases. Per germline, CDR1 LGHDT and CDR2 YNNKEL (reference sequence). The CDR3 DNA reads TGTGCCAGCACCACAGGGAGGAATCAGCCCCAGCATTTT. Translation gives CASTTGRNQPQHF. Complete variable domain (other parts from reference TRBV3-1 and TRBJ1-5): DTAVSQTPKYLVTQMGNDKSIKCEQNLGHDTMYWYKQDSKKFLKIMFSYNNKELIINETVPNRFSPKSPDKAHLNLHINSLELGDSAVYFCASTTGRNQPQHFGDGTRLSIL.